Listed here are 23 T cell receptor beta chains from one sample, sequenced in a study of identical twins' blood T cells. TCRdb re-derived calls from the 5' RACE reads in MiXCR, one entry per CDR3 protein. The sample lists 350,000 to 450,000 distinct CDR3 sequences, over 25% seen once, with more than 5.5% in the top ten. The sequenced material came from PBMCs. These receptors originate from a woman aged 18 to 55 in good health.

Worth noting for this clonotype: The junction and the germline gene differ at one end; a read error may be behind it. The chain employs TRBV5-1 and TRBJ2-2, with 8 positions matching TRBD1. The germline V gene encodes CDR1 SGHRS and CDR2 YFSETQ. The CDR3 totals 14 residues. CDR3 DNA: TGCGCCAACAGCTTGGACAGGGATGTCGGGGAGCTGTTTTTT. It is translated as CANSLDRDVGELFF.

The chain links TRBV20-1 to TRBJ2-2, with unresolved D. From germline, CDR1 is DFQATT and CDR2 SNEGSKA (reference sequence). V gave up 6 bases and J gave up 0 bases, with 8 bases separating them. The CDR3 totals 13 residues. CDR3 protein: CSARATNTGELFF. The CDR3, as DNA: TGCAGTGCAAGGGCAACGAACACCGGGGAGCTGTTTTTT.

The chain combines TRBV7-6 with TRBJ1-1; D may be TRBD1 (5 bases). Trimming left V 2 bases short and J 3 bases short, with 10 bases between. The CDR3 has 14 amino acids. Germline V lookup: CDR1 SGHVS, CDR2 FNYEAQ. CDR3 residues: CASSLRTLDTEAFF. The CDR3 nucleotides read TGTGCCAGCAGCTTAAGGACACTGGACACTGAAGCTTTCTTT.

The chain's CDR3 is CASSQPITDTQYF. The CDR3 DNA is TGCGCCAGCAGCCAGCCTATCACAGATACGCAGTATTTT. This chain joins TRBV5-1 and TRBJ2-3; D uncertain. There are 13 residues in the CDR3. The germline V gene has CDR1 SGHRS and CDR2 YFSETQ. Deletions cut 4 bases from V and 2 bases from J, with 8 bases between. The complete variable domain, with remaining parts taken from reference TRBV5-1 and TRBJ2-3, reads KAGVTQTPRYLIKTRGQQVTLSCSPISGHRSVSWYQQTPGQGLQFLFEYFSETQRNKGNFPGRFSGRQFSNSRSEMNVSTLELGDSALYLCASSQPITDTQYFGPGTRLTVL.

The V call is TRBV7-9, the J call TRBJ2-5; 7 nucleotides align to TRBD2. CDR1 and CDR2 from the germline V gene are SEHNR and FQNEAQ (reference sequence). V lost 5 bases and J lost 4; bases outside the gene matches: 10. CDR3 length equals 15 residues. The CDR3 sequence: CASSPGGGDRETQYF. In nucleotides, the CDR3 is TGTGCCAGCAGCCCGGGGGGAGGGGATCGAGAGACCCAGTACTTC.

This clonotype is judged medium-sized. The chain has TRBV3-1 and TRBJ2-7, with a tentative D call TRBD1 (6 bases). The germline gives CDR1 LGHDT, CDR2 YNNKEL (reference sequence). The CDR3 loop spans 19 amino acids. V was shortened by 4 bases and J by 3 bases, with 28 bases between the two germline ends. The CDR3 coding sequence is TGTGCCAGCAGCCCGATGCCGAATTACATAGACAGGAGCGGCTACGAGCAGTACTTC. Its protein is CASSPMPNYIDRSGYEQYF.

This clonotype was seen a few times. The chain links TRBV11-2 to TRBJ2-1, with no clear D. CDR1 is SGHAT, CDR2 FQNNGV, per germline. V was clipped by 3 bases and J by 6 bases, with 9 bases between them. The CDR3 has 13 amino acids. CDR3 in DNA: TGTGCCAGCAGCTTCAACAACGGCAATGAGCAGTTCTTC. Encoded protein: CASSFNNGNEQFF.

CDR3 protein: CASRRGQGGYGYTF. The CDR3 nucleotides read TGTGCCAGCAGACGCGGTCAGGGGGGTTATGGCTACACCTTC. This rearrangement joins TRBV6-5 to TRBJ1-2; 7 nucleotides line up with TRBD1. This CDR3 is built from 14 residues. CDR1 MNHEY and CDR2 SVGAGI come from the germline V gene. The V and J ends lost 6 bases and 5 bases, in that order; junction bases with no gene match: 9.

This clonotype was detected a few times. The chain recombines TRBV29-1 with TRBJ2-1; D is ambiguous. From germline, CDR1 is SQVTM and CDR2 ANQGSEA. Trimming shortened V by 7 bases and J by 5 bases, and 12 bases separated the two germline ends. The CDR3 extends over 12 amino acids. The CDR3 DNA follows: TGCAGCGGGCTCAGGAATAACAATGAGCAGTTCTTC. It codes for CSGLRNNNEQFF.

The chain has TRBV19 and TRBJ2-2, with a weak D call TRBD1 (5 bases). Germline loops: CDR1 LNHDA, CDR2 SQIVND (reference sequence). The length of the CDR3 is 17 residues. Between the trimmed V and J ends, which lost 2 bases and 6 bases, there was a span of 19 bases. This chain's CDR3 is CASSIIPQGSRAGELFF. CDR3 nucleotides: TGTGCCAGTAGTATAATCCCCCAGGGAAGTAGGGCCGGGGAGCTGTTTTTT.

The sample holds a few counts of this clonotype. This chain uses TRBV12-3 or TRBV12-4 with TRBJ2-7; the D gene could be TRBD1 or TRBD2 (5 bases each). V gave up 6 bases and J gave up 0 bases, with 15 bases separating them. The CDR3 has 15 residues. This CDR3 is CASRAGTSSSYEQYF. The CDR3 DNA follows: TGTGCCAGCAGAGCCGGGACGTCGAGCTCCTACGAGCAGTACTTC.

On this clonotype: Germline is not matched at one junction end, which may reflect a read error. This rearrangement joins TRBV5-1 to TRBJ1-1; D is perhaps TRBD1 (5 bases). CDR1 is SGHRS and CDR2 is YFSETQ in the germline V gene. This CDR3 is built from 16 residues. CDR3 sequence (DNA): TGCGCCAGCAGCTTGTTTTCTGGACAACTGAACGCTGAAGCTTTCTTT. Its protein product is CASSLFSGQLNAEAFF.

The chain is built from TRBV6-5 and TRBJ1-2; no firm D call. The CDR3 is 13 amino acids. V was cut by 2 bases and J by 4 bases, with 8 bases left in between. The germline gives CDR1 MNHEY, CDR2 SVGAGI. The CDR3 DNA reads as TGTGCCAGCAGTTACCTTACAGCCTATGGCTACACCTTC. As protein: CASSYLTAYGYTF.

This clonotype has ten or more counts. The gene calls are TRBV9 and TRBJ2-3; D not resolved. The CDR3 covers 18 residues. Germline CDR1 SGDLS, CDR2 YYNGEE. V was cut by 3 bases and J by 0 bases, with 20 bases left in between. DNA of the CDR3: TGTGCCAGCAGCGGCCAATCGAGGTCTCTCCCTAGCACAGATACGCAGTATTTT. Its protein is CASSGQSRSLPSTDTQYF. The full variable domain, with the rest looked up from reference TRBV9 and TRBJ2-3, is DSGVTQTPKHLITATGQRVTLRCSPRSGDLSVYWYQQSLDQGLQFLIQYYNGEERAKGNILERFSAQQFPDLHSELNLSSLELGDSALYFCASSGQSRSLPSTDTQYFGPGTRLTVL.

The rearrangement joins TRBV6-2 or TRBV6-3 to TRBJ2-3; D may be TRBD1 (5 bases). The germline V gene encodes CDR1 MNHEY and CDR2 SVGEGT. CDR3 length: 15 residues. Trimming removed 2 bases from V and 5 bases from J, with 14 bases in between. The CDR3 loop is CASSYGADLGDTQYF. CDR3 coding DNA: TGTGCCAGCAGTTACGGGGCGGATCTTGGAGATACGCAGTATTTT.

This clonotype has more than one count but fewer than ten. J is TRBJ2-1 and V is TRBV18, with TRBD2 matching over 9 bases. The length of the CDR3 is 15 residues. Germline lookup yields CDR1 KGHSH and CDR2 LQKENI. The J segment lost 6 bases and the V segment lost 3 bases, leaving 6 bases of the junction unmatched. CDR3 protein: CASSPPGLASNEQFF. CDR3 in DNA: TGTGCCAGCTCACCGCCGGGACTAGCTTCCAATGAGCAGTTCTTC.

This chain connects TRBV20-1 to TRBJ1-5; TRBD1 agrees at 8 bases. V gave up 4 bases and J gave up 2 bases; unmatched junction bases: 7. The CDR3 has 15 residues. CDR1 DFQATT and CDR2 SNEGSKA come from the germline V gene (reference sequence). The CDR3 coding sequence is TGCAGTGCTACAACAGGGGGTGTAGGCAATCAGCCCCAGCATTTT. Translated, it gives CSATTGGVGNQPQHF.

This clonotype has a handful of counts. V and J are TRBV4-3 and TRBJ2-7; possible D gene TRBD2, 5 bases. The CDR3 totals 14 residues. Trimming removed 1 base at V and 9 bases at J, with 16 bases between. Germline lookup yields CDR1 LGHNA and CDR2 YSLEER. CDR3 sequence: CASSQGTSVTGQYF. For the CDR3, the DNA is TGCGCCAGCAGCCAAGGGACTTCCGTAACCGGGCAGTACTTC.

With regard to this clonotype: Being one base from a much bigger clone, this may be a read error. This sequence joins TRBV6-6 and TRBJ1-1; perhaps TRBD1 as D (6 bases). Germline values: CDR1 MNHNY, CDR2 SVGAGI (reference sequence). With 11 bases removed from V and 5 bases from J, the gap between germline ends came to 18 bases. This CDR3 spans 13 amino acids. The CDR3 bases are TGTGCCGCGCGAGGGGGAGTTGGGACTGAAGCTTTCTTT. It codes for CAARGGVGTEAFF.

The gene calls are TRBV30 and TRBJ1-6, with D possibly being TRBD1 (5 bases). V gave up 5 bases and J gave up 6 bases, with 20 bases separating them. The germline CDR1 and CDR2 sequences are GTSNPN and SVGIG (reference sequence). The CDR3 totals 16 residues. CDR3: CAWSTTRGGPNSPLHF. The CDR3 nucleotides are TGTGCCTGGTCGACGACTCGCGGGGGTCCTAATTCACCCCTCCACTTT.

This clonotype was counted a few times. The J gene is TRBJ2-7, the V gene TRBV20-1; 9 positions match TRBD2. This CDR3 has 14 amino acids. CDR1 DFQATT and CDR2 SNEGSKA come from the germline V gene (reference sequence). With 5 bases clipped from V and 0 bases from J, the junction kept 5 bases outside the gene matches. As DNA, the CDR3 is TGCAGTGCTCTGGGACTAGCCAACTCCTACGAGCAGTACTTC. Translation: CSALGLANSYEQYF.

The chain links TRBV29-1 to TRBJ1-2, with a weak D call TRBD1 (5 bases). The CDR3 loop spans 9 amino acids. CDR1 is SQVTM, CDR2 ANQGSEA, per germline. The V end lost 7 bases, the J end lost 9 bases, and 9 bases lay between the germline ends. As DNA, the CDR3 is TGCAGCGGGGGCGAATGCTACACCTTC. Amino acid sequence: CSGGECYTF.

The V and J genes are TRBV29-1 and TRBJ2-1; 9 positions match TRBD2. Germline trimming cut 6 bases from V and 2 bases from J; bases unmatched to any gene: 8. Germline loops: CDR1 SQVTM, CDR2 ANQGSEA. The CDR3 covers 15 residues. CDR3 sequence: CSVVLAGKTYNEQFF. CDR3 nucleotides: TGCAGCGTCGTCCTAGCGGGAAAGACCTACAATGAGCAGTTCTTC.